This TCR beta chain was retrieved from a study of blood T cell repertoires in COVID-19. CDR3 length: 16 amino acids. CDR1 and CDR2 from the germline V gene are MGHRA and YSYEKL. With 2 bases removed from V and 0 bases from J, the gap between germline ends came to 11 bases. The repertoire was sequenced with immunoSEQ multiplex PCR; TCRdb's copy has only in-frame clones and lacks some. This sample has under 400,000 clones, with around 87% found just once. This sequence was found in a woman under 40 with COVID-19, enrolled during active disease. Sequencing input: peripheral blood. This rearrangement joins TRBV4-1 to TRBJ2-4; D gene ambiguous. The CDR3 DNA reads as TGCGCCAGCAGCCAACAAACTTTAGAAGCCAAAAACATTCAGTACTTC. This sequence encodes CASSQQTLEAKNIQYF.